This passage covers 5 T cell receptor beta chains from one sample sequenced in a study of shared clonotypes between healthy human individuals. Sequencing used immunoSEQ multiplex PCR; TCRdb keeps in-frame clones, though not all of them. This table has approximately 2.5 million clones, around nine tenths appearing once. The sequencing input was naive CD4+ T cells sorted from blood. Subset: CD45RA+ positively selected. Receptors were obtained from a man younger than 30 in good health.

Turning to this clone: A clone one base away is much larger, so this may be a read error. Other DNA sequences in the same sample also yield this CDR3. The V call is TRBV7-9, the J call TRBJ2-2; D gene unclear. V lost 3 bases to trimming and J lost 5 bases, with 4 bases between them. CDR1 is SEHNR, CDR2 FQNEAQ, per germline (reference sequence). The CDR3 contains 12 residues. For the CDR3, the DNA is TGTGCCAGCAGCTTTGGGACCGGGGAGCTGTTTTTT. This encodes CASSFGTGELFF.

The CDR3 here is CASSLSGHHQTQYF. DNA for the CDR3: TGTGCCAGCAGTTTATCTGGCCACCATCAGACCCAGTACTTC. V usage is TRBV28 and J usage is TRBJ2-5; D is uncertain. The germline gives CDR1 MDHEN, CDR2 SYDVKM. V lost 1 base to trimming and J lost 6 bases, with 12 bases between them. This CDR3 has 14 residues. The complete variable domain, with remaining parts taken from reference TRBV28 and TRBJ2-5, reads DVKVTQSSRYLVKRTGEKVFLECVQDMDHENMFWYRQDPGLGLRLIYFSYDVKMKEKGDIPEGYSVSREKKERFSLILESASTNQTSMYLCASSLSGHHQTQYFGPGTRLLVL.

This clone was detected a few times. The chain joins TRBV6-5 to TRBJ1-6; D may be TRBD1 (5 bases). From germline, CDR1 is MNHEY and CDR2 SVGAGI. The CDR3 is 16 residues long. Deletions cut 2 bases from V and 8 bases from J, with 16 bases between. The CDR3 is CASSYEKVRGDSPLHF. The DNA for the CDR3 is TGTGCCAGCAGTTACGAGAAAGTAAGGGGTGATTCACCCCTCCACTTT.

The chain uses TRBV14 and TRBJ1-1, with 9 bases lining up with TRBD1. CDR3 size: 16 residues. Unmatched junction bases numbered 4, after V lost 1 base and J lost 1 base. Germline CDR1 and CDR2: SGHDN and FVKESK. CDR3 in amino acids: CASSQGGQGANTEAFF. Here the CDR3 DNA reads TGTGCCAGCAGCCAAGGGGGACAGGGAGCGAACACTGAAGCTTTCTTT.

This clone was observed a handful of times. The chain uses TRBV4-1 and TRBJ1-1, with a possible D match to TRBD1 (5 bases). CDR3 length equals 15 residues. Germline lookup yields CDR1 MGHRA and CDR2 YSYEKL. Trimming removed 0 bases at V and 1 base at J, with 9 bases between. Here the CDR3 DNA reads TGCGCCAGCAGCCAAGATAGGACACAGAACACTGAAGCTTTCTTT. This sequence encodes CASSQDRTQNTEAFF.